This TCR beta chain was recovered during a study of shared clonotypes between healthy human individuals. Across the study: The composition of the donors was a couple of women and a few men aged 18 to 49. Study-wide points: The authors expected sequencing depth to affect clonotype sharing among donors.

Deep-level assay runs were performed. Loaded into unsorted PBMC replicate PCRs was around 300 ng DNA, about 30,000 T cell genomes. TCRdb keeps only in-frame clones here, not all; method: immunoSEQ multiplex PCR. The profile covers some 530,000 clones, with 81% appearing a single time and roughly an eighth taken by the ten largest. As to this clone: The antigen remains undetermined.

Trimming removed 7 bases from V and 3 bases from J, with 19 bases in between. CDR1 is SGHRS, CDR2 YFSETQ, per germline. This CDR3 has 16 amino acids. The sample taken for sequencing was PBMCs. The sequence derives from a woman aged 40 to 55 in good health. Some clones in this sample may be carry-over from other donors' samples. The chain employs TRBV5-1 and TRBJ2-2; tentatively, D is TRBD2 (6 bases). CDR3: CASGQDGGKYTGELFF. In DNA form, the CDR3 reads TGCGCCAGCGGCCAGGACGGCGGGAAGTACACCGGGGAGCTGTTTTTT.